The sequence of this TCR beta chain was determined in a study of T cells in Graves' hyperthyroidism and ophthalmopathy. CDR3 length: 14 residues. Trimming pared 8 bases from V and 6 bases from J, leaving 16 bases between. Amplified TCR beta CDR3 regions came from RNA transcripts. The primer set for the first-round RT-PCR of the TCR CDR3 was HTBI. A single record per CDR3 protein comes from TCRdb applying MiXCR to the multiplex PCR reads. The table shows approximately 480,000 distinct CDR3 sequences, with around 21% occurring only once. In making diagnoses, clinical symptoms, serum thyroxine and TRAb, thyroid ultrasound and orbital computed tomography were all used. This clonotype was recorded many times.

This chain links TRBV12-3 or TRBV12-4 with TRBJ2-2; tentatively, D is TRBD2 (6 bases). The TCR originated in a man aged 18-30 years with Graves' hyperthyroidism. The sample consisted of blood. CDR3 sequence (DNA): TGTGCCAGCGGCGGGACTGTTCTACCCGGGGAGCTGTTTTTT. Residues: CASGGTVLPGELFF.